The subject of this entry is one TCR beta chain. Its antigen remains unidentified. It has no much larger one-base neighbor in the sample; base qualities were not kept. The source of the sample is a study of T cells in localized non-small cell lung cancer (dated by TCRdb to the early 2020s). Some background on the complete study: The study examined T cell repertoires in roughly 240 patients with early-stage NSCLC and compared tumors with uninvolved tumor-adjacent lungs. The cohort was made up of approximately 250 treatment-naive NSCLC patients whose localized lung tumors had been resected. NSCLC patients had a mean age of around 66 years, and 129 were male and about 110 female. The paper's findings and limits, for the study overall: A median of 57 of the top 100 tumor clones turned up in the paired uninvolved adjacent lung, and approximately 30 of those clones also ranked among the top 100 of that same adjacent lung. Higher blood T cell density associated with longer overall survival, while higher adjacent-lung clonality associated with shorter survival. Uninvolved tumor-adjacent lung showed the highest T cell clonality, higher than tumor, which suggests more focused antigenic responses in the adjacent lung. Since the design was exploratory, TCR variables were selected using unadjusted p-values with no false-discovery rate correction. Because multi-region tumor sequencing was not performed, intratumor heterogeneity could not be ruled out.

The immunoSEQ Assay was used to sequence TCR beta CDR3 regions from DNA. As for the original processing: T cell density was computed as TCR beta template counts normalized to usable DNA estimated by amplifying housekeeping genes. Richness was estimated using the preseqR package, with extrapolation to 400,000 templates for PBMC samples and to 120,000 templates for tissue samples. Clonality was calculated as one minus Pielou's evenness. Differential abundance testing on productive amino-acid clonotypes, with a minimum total count of 5 and an alpha of 0.1, was used to identify tissue-enriched TCRs. The Jaccard Index and the Morisita Overlap Index were used to measure repertoire overlap between compartments. GLIPH grouped TCR beta CDR3s together with public tetramer-defined viral CDR3s, and a viral motif had to include at least three viral sequences and show V-gene enrichment. TCRdb limited this immuneACCESS table to in-frame rearrangements with V and J called. A share of clones is missing; checked studies link under half to unresolved V genes, and the rest is unexplained. V, J and clone size are those of that table, while D and trimming were read from the DNA. This sample holds about 2,600 clones; approximately 22% were observed only once. The top ten constitute roughly 6.2% of the sample.

The V and J ends are trimmed by 3 bases and 7 bases, leaving 12 bases between them. Measured from the cysteine to the phenylalanine, the CDR3 is 13 residues long. Only the CDR3 region is kept as DNA, spanning 39 bases read in frame from base 1. The germline V gene sets CDR1 to SGHTA and CDR2 to FQGNSA. At diagnosis, tumor, uninvolved tumor-adjacent lung and peripheral blood were collected and then preserved as a mix of FFPE and fresh-frozen material. The clonotype comes from a man aged 40-75 years with stage II lung adenocarcinoma. The starting material was lung tumor tissue, obtained before any cancer treatment. Rearrangement joined TRBV7-2 to TRBJ1-2; perhaps TRBD1 is the D gene, with 6 bases matching. The CDR3 amino acid sequence is: CASSFGGAGGYTF. Here is the DNA: TGTGCCAGCAGCTTCGGGGGCGCGGGTGGCTACACCTTC.